This T cell receptor (beta chain) is drawn from a study of T cell changes during pregnancy in multiple sclerosis. TCRdb's copy holds only in-frame clones and misses some; the assay was immunoSEQ multiplex PCR. The repertoire has fewer than 90,000 clones, about 94% of them found once; the top ten carry less than 2%. Trimming stripped 3 bases from V and 6 bases from J, with 13 bases between. The CDR3 spans 13 residues. Germline loops: CDR1 SGHKS, CDR2 YYEKEE (reference sequence). The gene calls are TRBV5-5 and TRBJ2-7, with D possibly TRBD1 on 5 matching bases. The material was peripheral blood, obtained after pregnancy. This clonotype was obtained from a female donor in good health, enrolled as a control in a pregnancy study. The CDR3 is CASSSTVFLEQYF. The CDR3 region has the DNA TGTGCCAGCAGCTCGACAGTTTTCCTCGAGCAGTACTTC.